This TCR beta chain was sequenced for a study of Graves' ophthalmopathy and Graves' hyperthyroidism. CDR1 is SGHAT, CDR2 FQNNGV, per germline. Deletions cut 5 bases from V and 6 bases from J, with 16 bases between. The CDR3 runs 14 residues. The sequenced template was RNA, covering the TCR beta CDR3 region. First-round RT-PCR used HTBI primers; second-round multiplex PCR followed. MiXCR, applied by TCRdb to the multiplex PCR reads, yields one record per CDR3 protein. This table holds about 220,000 distinct CDR3 sequences, 20% to 25% found once. Sequences were obtained from peripheral blood. The TCR was taken from a woman aged 45 to 65 with Graves' ophthalmopathy. V gene TRBV11-2 combines with J gene TRBJ2-5, with D maybe TRBD1 (6 bases). DNA for the CDR3: TGTGCCAGCAGCATACAGGGAAGGGGAAAGACCCAGTACTTC. As protein: CASSIQGRGKTQYF.